These 29 T cell receptor beta chains were sequenced from one sample in a study of T-cell reconstitution after alpha-beta-depleted transplantation in children. The library targeted TCRbeta and was prepared with unique molecular identifiers. Via MiXCR, TCRdb re-called the PCR reads, giving one row per CDR3 protein. The sample holds approximately 200,000 distinct CDR3 sequences, approximately 15% seen once. Sequences were derived from PBMCs from the stem cell graft donor, sampled from the stem cell graft. The receptors derive from a human donor who donated a stem cell graft to a child with acute lymphoblastic leukemia.

The table lists this clonotype with a few counts. The chain is built from TRBV7-9 and TRBJ1-4; TRBD1 matches at 9 bases. The V and J ends lost 5 bases and 3 bases, in that order; junction bases with no gene match: 7. CDR3 length: 16 amino acids. CDR1 and CDR2 (germline): SEHNR, FQNEAQ (reference sequence). The CDR3 loop is CASSPPGQGPNEKLFF. The DNA of the CDR3 is TGTGCCAGCAGCCCCCCGGGACAGGGCCCTAATGAAAAACTGTTTTTT.

Comments on this clonotype: This could be a read error, since a much larger clone is one nucleotide away. The CDR3 reads CASRPTSGRAGEQLF. The CDR3 nucleotides are TGTGCCAGCAGGCCTACTAGCGGGAGGGCCGGAGAGCAGTTATTC. The chain recombines TRBV12-3 or TRBV12-4 with TRBJ2-1, with 13 bases that match TRBD2. This CDR3 spans 15 amino acids.

This clonotype was recorded at least ten times. This chain links TRBV5-1 with TRBJ2-2; D might be TRBD1 (6 bases). The CDR3 spans 15 residues. The V and J ends lost 0 bases and 3 bases respectively, with 9 bases between them. Germline CDR1 SGHRS, CDR2 YFSETQ. The CDR3 DNA is TGCGCCAGCAGCTTGGTTCAGGGGCACACCGGGGAGCTGTTTTTT. As protein: CASSLVQGHTGELFF.

This clonotype showed up many times. The chain employs TRBV30 and TRBJ2-1; D gene unclear. The CDR3 runs to 11 residues. The germline V gene has CDR1 GTSNPN and CDR2 SVGIG (reference sequence). Trimming took off 7 bases at V and 2 bases at J, with 6 bases between the two ends. CDR3 region: CAFRPYNEQFF. The CDR3 bases are TGTGCCTTCCGGCCCTACAATGAGCAGTTCTTC. The variable domain in full, with the rest retrieved from reference TRBV30 and TRBJ2-1, is SQTIHQWPATLVQPVGSPLSLECTVEGTSNPNLYWYRQAAGRGLQLLFYSVGIGQISSEVPQNLSASRPQDRQFILSSKKLLLSDSGFYLCAFRPYNEQFFGPGTRLTVL.

At least ten counts were recorded for this clonotype. This sequence joins TRBV7-8 and TRBJ1-5; D might be TRBD1 (6 bases). Germline-derived CDR1 and CDR2 are SGHVS and FQNEAQ. This CDR3 spans 15 amino acids. V was cut by 5 bases and J by 1 base, with 12 bases left in between. In DNA, the CDR3 is TGTGCCAGCAGCCCCCCCGGACAGAGCAATCAGCCCCAGCATTTT. Protein sequence: CASSPPGQSNQPQHF. The entire variable domain, with the rest obtained from reference TRBV7-8 and TRBJ1-5, is as follows: GAGVSQSPRYKVAKRGQDVALRCDPISGHVSLFWYQQALGQGPEFLTYFQNEAQLDKSGLPSDRFFAERPEGSVSTLKIQRTQQEDSAVYLCASSPPGQSNQPQHFGDGTRLSIL.

This clonotype has a handful of counts. This chain uses TRBV28 with TRBJ2-1; D gene unclear. V was shortened by 4 bases and J by 9 bases, with 7 bases between the two germline ends. The CDR3 is 11 residues long. Looked up from germline, CDR1 is MDHEN and CDR2 is SYDVKM. The DNA of the CDR3 is TGTGCCAGCAGTTCTTGGAGTGAGCAGTTCTTC. Translation: CASSSWSEQFF. Combining the CDR3 with reference TRBV28 and TRBJ2-1 gives the whole variable domain DVKVTQSSRYLVKRTGEKVFLECVQDMDHENMFWYRQDPGLGLRLIYFSYDVKMKEKGDIPEGYSVSREKKERFSLILESASTNQTSMYLCASSSWSEQFFGPGTRLTVL.

The CDR3 here is CASSLTGVSNQPQHF. The CDR3 DNA reads as TGCGCCAGCAGCTTGACCGGGGTCAGCAATCAGCCCCAGCATTTT. The J gene is TRBJ1-5, the V gene TRBV5-1; unclear D gene. The CDR3 has 15 residues. Trimming took off 1 base at V and 1 base at J, with 9 bases between the two ends. Germline CDR1 SGHRS, CDR2 YFSETQ.

This clonotype showed up many times. The gene calls are TRBV19 and TRBJ1-4, with TRBD1 as a possible D gene (6 bases). The CDR3 covers 13 residues. Trimming took 5 bases from V and 6 from J, leaving 10 bases between them. Germline lookup yields CDR1 LNHDA and CDR2 SQIVND (reference sequence). This CDR3 is CASSLRQDEKLFF. The CDR3 DNA reads as TGTGCCAGTAGTCTACGACAGGATGAAAAACTGTTTTTT.

This clonotype has ten or more counts. The V call is TRBV10-3, the J call TRBJ2-5, with D possibly TRBD2 on 6 matching bases. CDR3 length: 14 residues. Trimming took 4 bases from V and 3 from J, leaving 12 bases between them. CDR1 is ENHRY and CDR2 is SYGVKD in the germline V gene. CDR3 amino acids: CAISGISGEETQYF. The CDR3 DNA follows: TGTGCCATCAGTGGAATTAGCGGAGAAGAGACCCAGTACTTC.

This clonotype was detected many times. This chain uses TRBV27 with TRBJ1-1; 9 bases align to TRBD1. CDR3 length equals 14 residues. Per germline, CDR1 MNHEY and CDR2 SMNVEV (reference sequence). The V gene end was trimmed by 6 bases and the J gene end by 3 bases; junction bases not matched to a gene: 5. The CDR3 here is CASRDRGWDTEAFF. The CDR3 DNA reads as TGTGCCAGCAGAGACAGGGGGTGGGACACTGAAGCTTTCTTT.

Ten or more counts support this clonotype. The genes are TRBV5-1 and TRBJ2-2, with D possibly TRBD2 on 6 matching bases. V was shortened by 4 bases and J by 0 bases, with 13 bases between the two germline ends. This CDR3 region has 16 residues. CDR1 SGHRS and CDR2 YFSETQ come from the germline V gene. CDR3 in amino acids: CASSLSGTSNTGELFF. In nucleotides, the CDR3 is TGCGCCAGCAGCCTGTCCGGGACTTCGAACACCGGGGAGCTGTTTTTT.

Many counts were recorded for this clonotype. This chain links TRBV20-1 with TRBJ2-1; 8 positions match TRBD2. The germline V gene has CDR1 DFQATT and CDR2 SNEGSKA (reference sequence). This CDR3 has 14 residues. The junction had 7 bases not matched to a gene; V was cut back by 1 base and J by 8 bases. CDR3 sequence (DNA): TGCAGTGCTAGAGCCACAGCGGGAGACTATGAGCAGTTCTTC. Translated: CSARATAGDYEQFF.

The table lists this clonotype with many counts. The chain couples TRBV5-6 to TRBJ2-1, with 10 bases lining up with TRBD2. The CDR3 has 15 amino acids. J gave up 8 bases and V 4 bases, and 9 bases lay outside the gene matches. Germline V gene data show CDR1 as SGHDT and CDR2 as YYEEEE. The CDR3 region has the DNA TGTGCCAGCAGCAGAATCCCTAGCGGGGGCGATGAGCAGTTCTTC. Its protein product is CASSRIPSGGDEQFF.

This clonotype was seen ten or more times. V usage is TRBV2 and J usage is TRBJ2-1; D is possibly TRBD1 or TRBD2 (5 bases each). V lost 5 bases, J lost 8 bases, and 13 bases lay in between. Germline V lookup: CDR1 SNHLY, CDR2 FYNNEI. The CDR3 sequence is 13 residues long. Here the CDR3 reads CASSPDRDHEQFF. CDR3 coding DNA: TGTGCCAGCAGTCCTGATAGGGACCATGAGCAGTTCTTC.

In its sample, this clonotype was seen many times. The chain employs TRBV12-3 or TRBV12-4 and TRBJ2-7, with D perhaps matching TRBD2 (6 bases). This CDR3 is built from 15 residues. Trimming took off 2 bases at V and 1 base at J, with 12 bases between the two ends. The CDR3 sequence: CASSLRSGRSYEQYF. The CDR3 DNA reads TGTGCCAGCAGTTTAAGGAGCGGGCGTTCCTACGAGCAGTACTTC.

In this sample, this clonotype turned up many times. The rearrangement joins TRBV6-1 to TRBJ1-1, with 12 bases aligning to TRBD1. The CDR3 totals 17 residues. Germline trimming cut 6 bases from V and 4 bases from J; bases unmatched to any gene: 12. Germline lookup yields CDR1 MNHNS and CDR2 SASEGT. The CDR3 protein is CASSTTGTGGRGTEAFF. CDR3 bases: TGTGCCAGCAGCACCACCGGGACAGGGGGCCGAGGCACTGAAGCTTTCTTT.

The table lists this clonotype with many counts. The chain combines TRBV6-1 with TRBJ2-7; 12 nucleotides align to TRBD2. Trimming removed 6 bases from V and 4 bases from J; junction bases left unmatched: 19. Germline V gives CDR1 MNHNS, CDR2 SASEGT. The CDR3 contains 19 residues. The CDR3: CASSPKALYLAGGRYEQYF. The DNA of the CDR3 is TGTGCCAGCAGCCCTAAGGCTCTTTACCTAGCGGGAGGGCGGTACGAGCAGTACTTC.

This clonotype was counted a few times. The chain couples TRBV5-1 to TRBJ2-6, with 9 positions matching TRBD1. The CDR3 contains 18 residues. Germline V gene lookup returns CDR1 SGHRS and CDR2 YFSETQ. V dropped 4 bases and J dropped 2; count of bases not matched to a gene: 10. CDR3 in DNA: TGCGCCAGCAGCGGTTTACAGGGGGCCGGGGCTGGGGCCAACGTCCTGACTTTC. Its translation is CASSGLQGAGAGANVLTF.

This clonotype was seen more than once but under ten times. The V and J genes are TRBV30 and TRBJ1-4, with D perhaps TRBD1 (6 bases). CDR1 is GTSNPN and CDR2 is SVGIG in the germline V gene (reference sequence). Deletions cut 3 bases from V and 5 bases from J, with 10 bases between. The CDR3 is 13 amino acids. CDR3 in amino acids: CAWSGQTNEKLFF. CDR3 DNA: TGTGCCTGGAGCGGACAGACAAATGAAAAACTGTTTTTT.

This clonotype has ten or more counts. This rearrangement joins TRBV20-1 to TRBJ2-7; TRBD2 aligns across 12 bases. Trimming at V came to 4 bases and at J to 5 bases, leaving 3 bases not matched to a gene. CDR1 is DFQATT, CDR2 SNEGSKA, per germline (reference sequence). This CDR3 comprises 13 residues. CDR3 amino acids: CSATRLAGDEQYF. DNA of the CDR3: TGCAGTGCTACCAGACTAGCGGGAGACGAGCAGTACTTC.

Turning to this clonotype: A junction boundary mismatches the germline segment, possibly from a read error. The chain links TRBV3-1 to TRBJ2-1; 9 bases map to TRBD2. The CDR3 length is 18 residues. Germline CDR1 reads LGHDT; CDR2 reads YNNKEL (reference sequence). This chain's CDR3 is CACSQDRLAGALYNEQFF. Here the CDR3 DNA reads TGTGCCTGCAGCCAAGATAGATTAGCGGGAGCCCTCTACAATGAGCAGTTCTTC.

This clonotype appeared many times. V gene TRBV27 combines with J gene TRBJ1-1; 9 positions agree with TRBD1. Germline values: CDR1 MNHEY, CDR2 SMNVEV (reference sequence). The CDR3 loop spans 15 amino acids. With V trimmed by 5 bases and J by 3 bases, 7 bases remained unmatched. The CDR3 DNA sequence: TGTGCCAGCAGTCGAGGACAGGGGCGGGACACTGAAGCTTTCTTT. This gives the protein CASSRGQGRDTEAFF.

This clonotype was counted at least ten times. V usage is TRBV20-1 and J usage is TRBJ2-1; D ambiguous. Germline V gene data show CDR1 as DFQATT and CDR2 as SNEGSKA (reference sequence). The CDR3 has 13 amino acids. V lost 5 bases and J lost 7, with 15 bases in between. CDR3 in DNA: TGCAGTGCTCGAATACAACCCCAAAATGAGCAGTTCTTC. Protein sequence: CSARIQPQNEQFF.

J is TRBJ1-1 and V is TRBV5-4; tentatively, D is TRBD1 (5 bases). V gave up 0 bases and J gave up 2 bases, with 11 bases separating them. The CDR3 runs to 15 residues. Per the germline V gene, CDR1 is SGHNT and CDR2 is YYREEE (reference sequence). The CDR3 here is CASSLEPGANTEAFF. CDR3 DNA: TGTGCCAGCAGCTTGGAGCCCGGGGCCAACACTGAAGCTTTCTTT. Variable domain in full (rest from reference TRBV5-4 and TRBJ1-1): ETGVTQSPTHLIKTRGQQVTLRCSSQSGHNTVSWYQQALGQGPQFIFQYYREEENGRGNFPPRFSGLQFPNYSSELNVNALELDDSALYLCASSLEPGANTEAFFGQGTRLTVV.

This clonotype was recorded at least ten times. Its ends do not fully match the called genes, so a read error is possible. The genes are TRBV7-7 and TRBJ2-5, with 7 bases identical to TRBD1. CDR3 length: 14 residues. In germline, CDR1 is SSHAT, CDR2 FNYEAQ (reference sequence). CDR3 nucleotides: TGTGCTAGCAGCGATGGGACAGACCAAGAGACCCAGTACTTC. Translated, it gives CASSDGTDQETQYF.

This clonotype has ten or more counts. The gene calls are TRBV12-3 or TRBV12-4 and TRBJ2-3; 8 bases align to TRBD2. The CDR3 contains 15 residues. J was trimmed by 0 bases and V by 6 bases; bases with no gene match: 5. CDR3 nucleotide sequence: TGTGCCAGCAGGCGGGGCGGGAGGAGCACAGATACGCAGTATTTT. It encodes CASRRGGRSTDTQYF.

The rearrangement links TRBV30 to TRBJ1-2; 8 positions match TRBD1. With 1 base clipped from V and 13 bases from J, the junction kept 5 bases outside the gene matches. Germline values: CDR1 GTSNPN, CDR2 SVGIG (reference sequence). CDR3 length: 11 residues. This CDR3 is CAWSGYRGATF. The DNA of the CDR3 is TGTGCCTGGAGTGGCTACAGGGGGGCCACCTTC.

This clonotype was picked up many times. An end of the junction does not agree with germline; a read error may underlie this. The CDR3 sequence is CASNQDWNSGPLEFF. The CDR3 coding sequence is TGCGCCAGCAACCAAGATTGGAATAGCGGGCCCTTGGAGTTCTTC. The chain links TRBV4-1 to TRBJ2-1; 7 positions agree with TRBD2. Germline V lookup: CDR1 MGHRA, CDR2 YSYEKL. The CDR3 sequence is 15 residues long.

This clonotype has ten or more counts. The chain combines TRBV29-1 with TRBJ1-2; 7 bases line up with TRBD1. The germline V gene encodes CDR1 SQVTM and CDR2 ANQGSEA. There are 14 residues in the CDR3. The V gene end was trimmed by 6 bases and the J gene end by 2 bases; junction bases not matched to a gene: 9. In DNA, the CDR3 is TGCAGCGTGACGGGACAGACAACAAACTATGGCTACACCTTC. Residues: CSVTGQTTNYGYTF.